A selection of T cell receptor beta chains follows, all from one sample in a study of low-dose radiotherapy and immunotherapy resistance in tumors. Using its own MiXCR run on the reads, TCRdb lists one record per CDR3 protein. The data show around 80,000 distinct CDR3 sequences, with over 15% seen just once and roughly 6% held by the top ten. This specimen consisted of PBMCs, obtained before treatment. These receptors all stem from a male donor with prostate cancer. The CDR3 runs from the conserved cysteine through the conserved F or W. Fields, in order: J gene, D gene, clone size, V gene, CDR3 protein, CDR3 DNA. The D gene is left open where the match is weak. Size values are once, few and many counts, or a class for expanded clones, and some rows have none.

j_call: TRBJ2-1; d_call: TRBD2; clone_size: medium-sized; v_call: TRBV5-1; cdr3_aa: CASSLARTSTYNEQFF; cdr3_nt: TGCGCCAGCAGCTTGGCTAGGACTAGCACCTACAATGAGCAGTTCTTC
j_call: TRBJ1-2; d_call: NA; clone_size: many; v_call: TRBV20-1; cdr3_aa: CSASTGTYGYTF; cdr3_nt: TGCAGTGCCTCCACAGGGACCTATGGCTACACCTTC
j_call: TRBJ1-1; d_call: NA; clone_size: many; v_call: TRBV19; cdr3_aa: CASSPSAAGFGTEAFF; cdr3_nt: TGTGCCAGTAGTCCATCCGCCGCAGGCTTCGGCACTGAAGCTTTCTTT
j_call: TRBJ2-7; d_call: TRBD2; clone_size: many; v_call: TRBV3-1; cdr3_aa: CATSTSGRYEQYF; cdr3_nt: TGTGCCACCAGTACTAGCGGGAGGTACGAGCAGTACTTC
j_call: TRBJ1-4; d_call: TRBD1; clone_size: NA; v_call: TRBV6-2/TRBV6-3; cdr3_aa: CASSTHPTGRNEKLFF; cdr3_nt: TGTGCCAGCAGTACCCACCCGACAGGGAGGAATGAAAAACTGTTTTTT
j_call: TRBJ2-1; d_call: NA; clone_size: many; v_call: TRBV4-2; cdr3_aa: CASSPLESEQFF; cdr3_nt: TGTGCCAGCAGCCCGCTAGAGAGTGAGCAGTTCTTC
j_call: TRBJ1-1; d_call: TRBD1; clone_size: many; v_call: TRBV29-1; cdr3_aa: CSVYGTVNTEAFF; cdr3_nt: TGCAGCGTATACGGGACAGTGAACACTGAAGCTTTCTTT
j_call: TRBJ2-1; d_call: TRBD2; clone_size: many; v_call: TRBV27; cdr3_aa: CASSFTVAGVQFF; cdr3_nt: TGTGCCAGCAGCTTCACCGTAGCGGGAGTGCAGTTCTTC
j_call: TRBJ1-1; d_call: NA; clone_size: many; v_call: TRBV9; cdr3_aa: CASSEASGDTEAFF; cdr3_nt: TGTGCCAGCAGCGAAGCGTCGGGGGACACTGAAGCTTTCTTT
j_call: TRBJ1-5; d_call: NA; clone_size: many; v_call: TRBV18; cdr3_aa: CASSPGRGGNQPQHF; cdr3_nt: TGTGCCAGCTCACCGGGCAGGGGAGGCAATCAGCCCCAGCATTTT
j_call: TRBJ1-1; d_call: NA; clone_size: many; v_call: TRBV7-2; cdr3_aa: CASSLVQDTEAFF; cdr3_nt: TGTGCCAGCAGCTTAGTTCAGGACACTGAAGCTTTCTTT
j_call: TRBJ1-4; d_call: NA; clone_size: many; v_call: TRBV12-3/TRBV12-4; cdr3_aa: CASSLESNEKLFF; cdr3_nt: TGTGCCAGCAGTTTAGAGTCCAATGAAAAACTGTTTTTT
j_call: TRBJ2-1; d_call: NA; clone_size: many; v_call: TRBV28; cdr3_aa: CASSFGQYNEQFF; cdr3_nt: TGTGCCAGCAGTTTTGGGCAGTACAATGAGCAGTTCTTC
j_call: TRBJ2-3; d_call: TRBD2; clone_size: many; v_call: TRBV9; cdr3_aa: CASSPTHSGGLDTQYF; cdr3_nt: TGTGCCAGCAGCCCAACCCATAGCGGGGGGCTAGATACGCAGTATTTT
j_call: TRBJ2-1; d_call: TRBD2; clone_size: many; v_call: TRBV6-5; cdr3_aa: CASSYLPTSGTHEQFF; cdr3_nt: TGTGCCAGCAGTTACTTACCGACTAGCGGGACCCATGAGCAGTTCTTC
j_call: TRBJ2-3; d_call: NA; clone_size: NA; v_call: TRBV12-3/TRBV12-4; cdr3_aa: CASAGQRGTDTQYF; cdr3_nt: TGTGCCAGCGCGGGGCAACGTGGCACAGATACGCAGTATTTT
j_call: TRBJ2-1; d_call: TRBD2; clone_size: medium-sized; v_call: TRBV7-2; cdr3_aa: CASSDLQATSGGVEQFF; cdr3_nt: TGTGCCAGCTCCGACCTCCAGGCGACTAGCGGGGGAGTTGAGCAGTTCTTC
j_call: TRBJ2-2; d_call: NA; clone_size: NA; v_call: TRBV5-1; cdr3_aa: CASSSGTDCTGDLFF; cdr3_nt: TGCGCCAGCAGCTCGGGGACGGATTGCACCGGGGATCTGTTTTTT
j_call: TRBJ1-2; d_call: TRBD1; clone_size: NA; v_call: TRBV7-2; cdr3_aa: CASSVQTGEGYGYTF; cdr3_nt: TGTGCCAGCAGCGTACAGACAGGGGAAGGCTATGGCTACACCTTC
j_call: TRBJ1-1; d_call: NA; clone_size: many; v_call: TRBV18; cdr3_aa: CASSPRRSRDTEAFF; cdr3_nt: TGTGCCAGCTCACCACGGAGGTCGCGGGACACTGAAGCTTTCTTT
j_call: TRBJ2-7; d_call: NA; clone_size: many; v_call: TRBV2; cdr3_aa: CASSTLPGPREQYF; cdr3_nt: TGTGCCAGCAGTACCTTACCGGGACCTCGCGAGCAGTACTTC
j_call: TRBJ1-2; d_call: NA; clone_size: many; v_call: TRBV30; cdr3_aa: CAWSTETSTNYGYTF; cdr3_nt: TGTGCCTGGAGTACAGAAACCTCGACTAACTATGGCTACACCTTC